Following are 28 T cell receptor beta chains from one sample sequenced in a study of T cell responses to AZD1222 COVID-19 vaccine. Clones were read by immunoSEQ multiplex PCR, and TCRdb kept only the in-frame ones, dropping some. The sample lists roughly 83,000 clones; roughly 82% were seen once. The sample in question was peripheral blood, obtained on day 0 of AZD1222 vaccination. These receptor sequences come from an adult in good health.

The DNA of the CDR3 is TGTGCCAGCAGCAAAACTAGCGGGGCCTACAATGAGCAGTTCTTC. Translating gives CASSKTSGAYNEQFF. The V gene is TRBV6-2 or TRBV6-3, the J gene TRBJ2-1, with 10 bases aligning to TRBD2. Germline loops: CDR1 MNHEY, CDR2 SVGEGT. V dropped 6 bases and J dropped 2; count of bases not matched to a gene: 4. The CDR3 totals 15 residues.

The chain employs TRBV7-2 and TRBJ1-5; maybe TRBD1 (5 bases). The CDR3 length is 15 residues. The V end was cut by 1 base, the J end by 10 bases, with 17 bases between. Per germline, CDR1 SGHTA and CDR2 FQGNSA. CDR3 in DNA: TGTGCCAGCAGCTTAGTATGGCAGGGCTCTAATCCCCAGCATTTT. Encoded protein: CASSLVWQGSNPQHF. The whole variable domain, filled in from reference TRBV7-2 and TRBJ1-5, reads GAGVSQSPSNKVTEKGKDVELRCDPISGHTALYWYRQSLGQGLEFLIYFQGNSAPDKSGLPSDRFSAERTGGSVSTLTIQRTQQEDSAVYLCASSLVWQGSNPQHFGDGTRLSIL.

The chain joins TRBV29-1 to TRBJ2-2, with D maybe TRBD1 (6 bases). V was shortened by 3 bases and J by 0 bases, with 11 bases between the two germline ends. This CDR3 spans 15 amino acids. Germline V gene sequence: CDR1 SQVTM, CDR2 ANQGSEA. The CDR3 loop reads CSVDPGHSNTGELFF. CDR3 in DNA: TGCAGCGTTGATCCGGGACATTCGAACACCGGGGAGCTGTTTTTT.

This clone showed up just a few times. The chain is built from TRBV7-9 and TRBJ1-2, with D possibly TRBD1 on 6 matching bases. The CDR3 is 15 residues long. Trimming stripped 0 bases from V and 5 bases from J, with 13 bases between. Germline CDR1 is SEHNR and CDR2 is FQNEAQ (reference sequence). CDR3 sequence: CASSLAGGAPYGYTF. In DNA, the CDR3 is TGTGCCAGCAGCTTAGCGGGGGGGGCCCCATATGGCTACACCTTC.

This chain connects TRBV5-1 to TRBJ2-1; a weak D match, TRBD2 (5 bases). The V end lost 0 bases, the J end lost 7 bases, and 8 bases lay between the germline ends. Germline assignment: CDR1 SGHRS and CDR2 YFSETQ. This CDR3 has 13 residues. In DNA, the CDR3 is TGCGCCAGCAGCTTGGCGGGGTTTAATGAGCAGTTCTTC. Translated, it gives CASSLAGFNEQFF. The entire variable domain, with the rest obtained from reference TRBV5-1 and TRBJ2-1, is as follows: KAGVTQTPRYLIKTRGQQVTLSCSPISGHRSVSWYQQTPGQGLQFLFEYFSETQRNKGNFPGRFSGRQFSNSRSEMNVSTLELGDSALYLCASSLAGFNEQFFGPGTRLTVL.

The chain links TRBV6-2 or TRBV6-3 to TRBJ1-5; a possible D gene is TRBD1 (5 bases). Germline CDR1 MNHEY, CDR2 SVGEGT. The CDR3 is 18 amino acids. The V and J ends lost 5 bases and 3 bases respectively, with 23 bases between them. The CDR3, as DNA: TGTGCCAGCAGTCACGACTGGGCAGTCGGGGCCCCCAATCAGCCCCAGCATTTT. Translated, it gives CASSHDWAVGAPNQPQHF.

CDR3 sequence: CASTGTSSTDTQYF. Here the CDR3 DNA reads TGTGCCAGCACCGGGACTAGTAGCACAGATACGCAGTATTTT. The chain couples TRBV19 to TRBJ2-3; TRBD2 matches 8 bases. The germline CDR1 and CDR2 sequences are LNHDA and SQIVND (reference sequence). Unmatched junction bases numbered 5, after V lost 9 bases and J lost 0 bases. The CDR3 totals 14 residues.

V and J are TRBV6-2 or TRBV6-3 and TRBJ1-5; D is possibly TRBD1 (6 bases). Per germline, CDR1 MNHEY and CDR2 SVGEGT. The V end lost 0 bases, the J end lost 7 bases, and 10 bases lay between the germline ends. The CDR3 is made up of 14 amino acids. In DNA form, the CDR3 reads TGTGCCAGCAGTTACTCAAACAGGGACCAGCCCCAGCATTTT. Its translation is CASSYSNRDQPQHF.

The chain joins TRBV2 to TRBJ2-5; D unclear. This CDR3 contains 15 residues. Trimming removed 6 bases from V and 5 bases from J, with 19 bases in between. Germline CDR1 SNHLY, CDR2 FYNNEI. DNA of the CDR3: TGTGCCAGCAGAGCCGGAACCATAGCCGTGGAGACCCAGTACTTC. As protein: CASRAGTIAVETQYF.

J is TRBJ1-1 and V is TRBV7-9, with D unclear. The CDR3 contains 16 residues. In germline, CDR1 is SEHNR, CDR2 FQNEAQ (reference sequence). V was shortened by 5 bases and J by 0 bases, with 16 bases between the two germline ends. This CDR3 reads CASSDSYESMNTEAFF. CDR3 DNA sequence: TGTGCCAGCAGCGATAGCTACGAGTCTATGAACACTGAAGCTTTCTTT. Together with reference TRBV7-9 and TRBJ1-1, the CDR3 gives the full variable domain: DTGVSQNPRHKITKRGQNVTFRCDPISEHNRLYWYRQTLGQGPEFLTYFQNEAQLEKSRLLSDRFSAERPKGSFSTLEIQRTEQGDSAMYLCASSDSYESMNTEAFFGQGTRLTVV.

This chain uses TRBV19 with TRBJ1-1, with 7 bases lining up with TRBD1. V gave up 6 bases and J gave up 4 bases; unmatched junction bases: 8. The CDR3 covers 14 residues. Looked up from germline, CDR1 is LNHDA and CDR2 is SQIVND (reference sequence). The CDR3 bases are TGTGCCAGTAGACCTGACAGGGTGGCCACTGAAGCTTTCTTT. It specifies CASRPDRVATEAFF.

The genes are TRBV7-8 and TRBJ1-5; D is possibly TRBD1 (5 bases). The ends were cut back, 2 bases at V and 0 bases at J, with 20 bases in the middle. This CDR3 is 19 amino acids long. CDR1 and CDR2 (germline): SGHVS, FQNEAQ. CDR3: CASSLYDSPTGYSNQPQHF. DNA for the CDR3: TGTGCCAGCAGCTTATATGACTCACCTACAGGATATAGCAATCAGCCCCAGCATTTT.

This sequence joins TRBV4-3 and TRBJ2-7; 7 bases align to TRBD1. Trimming removed 5 bases from V and 6 bases from J; junction bases left unmatched: 13. CDR1 and CDR2 from the germline V gene are LGHNA and YSLEER. This CDR3 spans 15 amino acids. CDR3 amino acids: CASSYSTGLPAEQYF. The CDR3 bases are TGCGCCAGCAGCTACTCGACAGGGCTCCCGGCCGAGCAGTACTTC.

This CDR3 is CASSVAGTFYSGNTIYF. The CDR3 DNA reads as TGTGCCAGCAGCGTAGCTGGGACATTCTACTCTGGAAACACCATATATTTT. V gene TRBV9 combines with J gene TRBJ1-3; the D gene is possibly TRBD1 (6 bases). CDR1 is SGDLS, CDR2 YYNGEE, per germline. The CDR3 is 17 amino acids. V was trimmed by 0 bases and J by 0 bases, leaving 13 bases between them.

The CDR3 sequence is CASSLMGGEQYF. The CDR3 region has the DNA TGTGCCAGCAGCTTGATGGGGGGTGAGCAGTACTTC. This chain connects TRBV7-2 to TRBJ2-7, with D possibly TRBD2 on 6 matching bases. The CDR3 runs to 12 residues. Germline CDR1 reads SGHTA; CDR2 reads FQGNSA. V lost 3 bases and J lost 7, with 10 bases in between.

This clone has a single count. CDR3 nucleotide sequence: TGTGCCAGCAGCGCCCGAACGGGAGGCGGGACAGATACGCAGTATTTT. Protein sequence: CASSARTGGGTDTQYF. The gene calls are TRBV7-9 and TRBJ2-3, with TRBD2 matching over 7 bases. Germline lookup yields CDR1 SEHNR and CDR2 FQNEAQ (reference sequence). The CDR3 has 16 amino acids. With 5 bases clipped from V and 3 bases from J, the junction kept 11 bases outside the gene matches.

The chain joins TRBV7-2 to TRBJ1-1; D is unresolved. The CDR3 runs 13 residues. From germline, CDR1 is SGHTA and CDR2 FQGNSA. With 5 bases removed from V and 0 bases from J, the gap between germline ends came to 7 bases. This chain's CDR3 is CASSQTVNTEAFF. Written as DNA, the CDR3 is TGTGCCAGCAGCCAGACGGTGAACACTGAAGCTTTCTTT.

This rearrangement joins TRBV4-3 to TRBJ1-2, with D possibly being TRBD1 (5 bases). This CDR3 comprises 18 residues. V was pared by 1 base and J by 2 bases, with 20 bases between. The germline V gene encodes CDR1 LGHNA and CDR2 YSLEER. The CDR3 coding sequence is TGCGCCAGCAGCCAAGGGGTAGGGACGGCCCGTGGGAACTATGGCTACACCTTC. This gives the protein CASSQGVGTARGNYGYTF.

The chain has TRBV2 and TRBJ1-5; maybe TRBD1 (6 bases). The CDR3 length is 14 residues. V lost 8 bases to trimming and J lost 7 bases, with 18 bases between them. Germline V gives CDR1 SNHLY, CDR2 FYNNEI. The CDR3, as DNA: TGTGCCAGCTCCGAGGGCAGGGGTCGGCAGCCCCAGCATTTT. This codes for CASSEGRGRQPQHF. Using reference TRBV2 and TRBJ1-5 for the parts outside the CDR3, the full variable domain is EPEVTQTPSHQVTQMGQEVILRCVPISNHLYFYWYRQILGQKVEFLVSFYNNEISEKSEIFDDQFSVERPDGSNFTLKIRSTKLEDSAMYFCASSEGRGRQPQHFGDGTRLSIL.

The J gene is TRBJ2-5, the V gene TRBV4-3; either TRBD1 or TRBD2 may fit D (5 bases each). V was clipped by 0 bases and J by 5 bases, with 13 bases between them. Germline V gene sequence: CDR1 LGHNA, CDR2 YSLEER. The CDR3 runs 15 residues. The chain's CDR3 is CASSQDYGAWETQYF. The CDR3 DNA is TGCGCCAGCAGCCAAGATTACGGGGCGTGGGAGACCCAGTACTTC.

The chain uses TRBV12-5 and TRBJ2-5; 10 bases map to TRBD1. Germline CDR1 is LGHNT and CDR2 is FRNRAP. The junction had 5 bases not matched to a gene; V was cut back by 6 bases and J by 1 base. The CDR3 is made up of 15 amino acids. CDR3 in amino acids: CASGPGTGAQETQYF. In DNA form, the CDR3 reads TGTGCTAGTGGGCCAGGGACAGGGGCCCAAGAGACCCAGTACTTC.

This clone came up a few times. The rearrangement joins TRBV10-3 to TRBJ1-6, with TRBD1 matching over 10 bases. CDR3 size: 15 residues. With 6 bases clipped from V and 2 bases from J, the junction kept 1 base outside the gene matches. Germline CDR1 ENHRY, CDR2 SYGVKD. As DNA, the CDR3 is TGTGCCATCAGGGGACAGGGGCCCTATAATTCACCCCTCCACTTT. Translating gives CAIRGQGPYNSPLHF.

The chain combines TRBV28 with TRBJ2-3; D remains unclear. Trimming cost V 9 bases and J 1 base, with 11 bases left between them. CDR1 MDHEN and CDR2 SYDVKM come from the germline V gene. The CDR3 sequence is 13 residues long. The CDR3: CASHSGGTDTQYF. The CDR3, as DNA: TGTGCCAGTCACAGTGGAGGCACAGATACGCAGTATTTT.

The CDR3 loop is CASSMAGGDTEAFF. As DNA, the CDR3 is TGTGCCAGTAGTATGGCAGGGGGCGACACTGAAGCTTTCTTT. The genes are TRBV19 and TRBJ1-1, with 8 bases fitting TRBD1. With V trimmed by 3 bases and J by 3 bases, 3 bases remained unmatched. Per the germline V gene, CDR1 is LNHDA and CDR2 is SQIVND (reference sequence). CDR3 length: 14 residues. The entire variable domain, with the rest obtained from reference TRBV19 and TRBJ1-1, is as follows: DGGITQSPKYLFRKEGQNVTLSCEQNLNHDAMYWYRQDPGQGLRLIYYSQIVNDFQKGDIAEGYSVSREKKESFPLTVTSAQKNPTAFYLCASSMAGGDTEAFFGQGTRLTVV.

This clone showed up just once. The J gene is TRBJ2-7, the V gene TRBV2; D may be TRBD2 (6 bases). Germline values: CDR1 SNHLY, CDR2 FYNNEI. V gave up 3 bases and J gave up 3 bases, with 15 bases separating them. CDR3 size: 15 residues. The CDR3 sequence: CASSDFGGFGYEQYF. In nucleotides, the CDR3 is TGTGCCAGCAGTGACTTCGGGGGATTCGGCTACGAGCAGTACTTC.

V gene TRBV28 combines with J gene TRBJ2-1, with 9 bases aligning to TRBD2. This CDR3 region has 15 residues. In germline, CDR1 is MDHEN, CDR2 SYDVKM. With V trimmed by 5 bases and J by 9 bases, 11 bases remained unmatched. CDR3 sequence (DNA): TGTGCCAGCAGTGCTTCGGCTAGCGGGATTGGTGAGCAGTTCTTC. Amino acid sequence: CASSASASGIGEQFF.

In its sample, this clone was seen once. The V gene is TRBV6-5, the J gene TRBJ2-1, with D unclear. This CDR3 spans 16 amino acids. Germline CDR1 and CDR2: MNHEY and SVGAGI. Trimming took off 3 bases at V and 0 bases at J, with 12 bases between the two ends. The CDR3 DNA reads as TGTGCCAGCAGTTATTCGGTCCTGAGCTCCTACAATGAGCAGTTCTTC. Protein: CASSYSVLSSYNEQFF.

For the CDR3, the DNA is TGTGCCAGCAGCTTATTCGCAGGACTCTCCTACGAGCAGTACTTC. Translation gives CASSLFAGLSYEQYF. The chain carries TRBV7-9 and TRBJ2-7, with a weak D call TRBD2 (5 bases). The CDR3 consists of 15 residues. Germline values: CDR1 SEHNR, CDR2 FQNEAQ (reference sequence). The V end was cut by 2 bases, the J end by 0 bases, with 11 bases between.